This T cell receptor beta chain was documented in a study of blood T cell repertoires in COVID-19. Clinical histories supplied by participants themselves formed the basis of cohort assignment. Germline CDR1 and CDR2: MNHEY and SMNVEV (reference sequence). This CDR3 spans 15 amino acids. V trimming: 5 bases; J trimming: 7 bases; junction bases outside the gene matches: 11. Generated by immunoSEQ multiplex PCR, the TCRdb table keeps only in-frame clones and is missing some. The sample has 310,000 or so clones, approximately 89% seen once. V is TRBV27 and J is TRBJ1-1; 9 nucleotides match TRBD1. The sequence was collected from a woman aged 40-49 years who had recovered from COVID-19. Input material: PBMCs or T cells enriched from blood (not recorded which). The chain's CDR3 is CASSPRDRAEGEAFF. The CDR3 coding sequence is TGTGCCAGCAGTCCCCGGGACAGGGCTGAGGGTGAAGCTTTCTTT.